The 14 T cell receptor beta chains reported below all come from one sample, sequenced in a study of Ad26.COV2.S vaccination and SARS-CoV-2 variants. Data came from immunoSEQ multiplex PCR; TCRdb stores just in-frame clones and leaves some out. The sample holds around 450,000 clones, 85% to 90% seen once. As to treatment: around 19 received Ad26.COV2.S at low or high dose, single or two shots; about 5 received placebo; per-sample allocation not given. Specimen acquisition occurred on day 63 following the initial vaccine or placebo injection. The sample was peripheral blood, taken in a trial of Ad26.COV2.S vaccine versus placebo. These receptors were collected from a person between 18 and 59 years old who received the Ad26.COV2.S COVID-19 vaccine or a placebo.

The V call is TRBV19, the J call TRBJ2-7, with D tentatively TRBD1 (6 bases). Trimming removed 4 bases from V and 3 bases from J, with 16 bases in between. This CDR3 region has 15 residues. CDR1 is LNHDA and CDR2 is SQIVND in the germline V gene (reference sequence). The CDR3 protein is CASSKRAGQNYEQYF. Written as DNA, the CDR3 is TGTGCCAGTAGTAAGAGGGCAGGACAGAACTACGAGCAGTACTTC.

CDR3 region: CASSPQIGPGDEQYF. CDR3 bases: TGTGCCAGCAGCCCACAAATAGGGCCGGGCGACGAGCAGTACTTC. This chain uses TRBV7-7 with TRBJ2-7; D remains ambiguous. CDR1 SSHAT and CDR2 FNYEAQ come from the germline V gene (reference sequence). The germline V and J ends were trimmed by 5 bases and 5 bases, with 19 bases remaining between them. CDR3 length equals 15 residues.

The rearrangement uses TRBV27 and TRBJ2-5; the match to TRBD1 covers 8 bases. The CDR3 is made up of 15 amino acids. Germline CDR1 is MNHEY and CDR2 is SMNVEV (reference sequence). V dropped 6 bases and J dropped 4; count of bases not matched to a gene: 10. The CDR3 sequence is CASSITPGQVETQYF. The CDR3 DNA sequence: TGTGCCAGCAGCATTACGCCGGGACAGGTAGAGACCCAGTACTTC.

This clone was detected once. The chain joins TRBV25-1 to TRBJ1-2; D perhaps matches TRBD1 (5 bases). Germline CDR1 and CDR2: MGHDK and SYGVNS. The CDR3 consists of 12 residues. V lost 8 bases and J 0 bases, leaving 7 bases between the germline ends. CDR3 region: CASETANYGYTF. Here the CDR3 DNA reads TGTGCCAGCGAGACAGCTAACTATGGCTACACCTTC.

The rearrangement joins TRBV5-1 to TRBJ1-6, with 12 positions matching TRBD1. Germline assignment: CDR1 SGHRS and CDR2 YFSETQ. The CDR3 is 14 amino acids. V dropped 4 bases and J dropped 7; count of bases not matched to a gene: 0. The CDR3: CASSGTGGNSPLHF. In nucleotides, the CDR3 is TGCGCCAGCAGCGGGACAGGGGGCAATTCACCCCTCCACTTT.

On this clone itself: Additional DNA sequences in this sample encode the identical CDR3. The chain combines TRBV5-6 with TRBJ2-7; the D call may be TRBD1 or TRBD2 (5 bases each). CDR1 and CDR2 from the germline V gene are SGHDT and YYEEEE. Between the trimmed V and J ends, which lost 3 bases and 3 bases, there was a span of 7 bases. CDR3 size: 12 residues. The CDR3, as DNA: TGTGCCAGCAGCTGGGACGGCTACGAGCAGTACTTC. This encodes CASSWDGYEQYF.

The chain is built from TRBV10-1 and TRBJ1-5, with 7 positions matching TRBD1. CDR3 length equals 14 residues. V trimming: 6 bases; J trimming: 4 bases; junction bases outside the gene matches: 6. The V gene's germline CDR1 is WNHNN and CDR2 SYGVQD (reference sequence). The CDR3 reads CASRLGDRNQPQHF. DNA of the CDR3: TGCGCCAGCAGGCTCGGGGACAGAAATCAGCCCCAGCATTTT.

The chain carries TRBV28 and TRBJ1-2; TRBD1 matches at 7 bases. The J segment lost 0 bases and the V segment lost 5 bases, leaving 6 bases of the junction unmatched. Germline V gene sequence: CDR1 MDHEN, CDR2 SYDVKM. This CDR3 contains 15 residues. The CDR3 protein is CASSPLGTANYGYTF. CDR3 nucleotide sequence: TGTGCCAGCAGTCCTCTCGGGACAGCTAACTATGGCTACACCTTC.

V is TRBV12-3 or TRBV12-4 and J is TRBJ2-2; D ambiguous. The CDR3 runs to 13 residues. Trimming took 7 bases from V and 6 from J, leaving 12 bases between them. The CDR3 loop reads CASTSDGPGELFF. The CDR3 bases are TGTGCCAGCACGTCGGACGGGCCCGGGGAGCTGTTTTTT.

This chain uses TRBV19 with TRBJ1-5; D uncertain. There are 14 residues in the CDR3. Between the trimmed V and J ends, which lost 0 bases and 11 bases, there was a span of 14 bases. Germline V gene data show CDR1 as LNHDA and CDR2 as SQIVND (reference sequence). CDR3 nucleotide sequence: TGTGCCAGTAGTATAGATTCCCCAGGTATAGCCCAGCATTTT. It codes for CASSIDSPGIAQHF.

The chain's CDR3 is CASSLGQAAFF. The CDR3 nucleotides are TGTGCCAGCAGCTTAGGACAGGCCGCTTTCTTT. The chain is built from TRBV7-9 and TRBJ1-1; a possible D gene is TRBD1 (6 bases). Germline V gene sequence: CDR1 SEHNR, CDR2 FQNEAQ (reference sequence). Deletions cut 1 base from V and 11 bases from J, with 8 bases between. The CDR3 spans 11 residues.

V is TRBV27 and J is TRBJ2-7; D call uncertain. The V end lost 3 bases, the J end lost 5 bases, and 5 bases lay between the germline ends. CDR3 size: 11 residues. Per germline, CDR1 MNHEY and CDR2 SMNVEV (reference sequence). The CDR3 sequence: CASSFGDEQYF. CDR3 coding DNA: TGTGCCAGCAGTTTTGGAGACGAGCAGTACTTC.

V and J are TRBV11-2 and TRBJ2-1; D may be TRBD2 (6 bases). CDR1 SGHAT and CDR2 FQNNGV come from the germline V gene. The CDR3 length is 17 residues. V gave up 4 bases and J gave up 4 bases, with 20 bases separating them. The CDR3 reads CASSYTQRAGRYNEQFF. In DNA, the CDR3 is TGTGCCAGCAGCTATACCCAACGGGCGGGGAGGTACAATGAGCAGTTCTTC.

CDR3: CASSSAGGKRETQYF. In DNA, the CDR3 is TGTGCCAGCAGTTCCGCAGGGGGCAAACGGGAGACCCAGTACTTC. The chain joins TRBV7-9 to TRBJ2-5; the match to TRBD1 covers 8 bases. CDR1 SEHNR and CDR2 FQNEAQ come from the germline V gene (reference sequence). The CDR3 runs 15 residues. The V segment lost 6 bases and the J segment 5 bases; nucleotides outside the gene matches: 11.